This T cell receptor (beta chain) appears in the sequencing data of a study of T-cell memory formation after mild COVID-19. TCRdb reprocessed the 5' RACE reads with MiXCR, giving one entry per CDR3 protein. The sample consists of under 450,000 distinct CDR3 sequences, approximately 22% of them appearing once. With V trimmed by 5 bases and J by 4 bases, 6 bases remained unmatched. The germline V gene encodes CDR1 MNHEY and CDR2 SVGAGI. The CDR3 runs to 15 residues. The sequenced sample consisted of PBMCs or a T cell subset sorted from them (not recorded which). This clonotype was obtained from a young man who had mild COVID-19 (a few samples of this study predate the infection). Cell type and time point are not known. This chain joins TRBV6-5 and TRBJ2-7; TRBD2 matches 12 bases. Written as DNA, the CDR3 is TGTGCCAGCAGTCCCATGACTAGCGGGGGTTACGAGCAGTACGTC. Protein product: CASSPMTSGGYEQYV.